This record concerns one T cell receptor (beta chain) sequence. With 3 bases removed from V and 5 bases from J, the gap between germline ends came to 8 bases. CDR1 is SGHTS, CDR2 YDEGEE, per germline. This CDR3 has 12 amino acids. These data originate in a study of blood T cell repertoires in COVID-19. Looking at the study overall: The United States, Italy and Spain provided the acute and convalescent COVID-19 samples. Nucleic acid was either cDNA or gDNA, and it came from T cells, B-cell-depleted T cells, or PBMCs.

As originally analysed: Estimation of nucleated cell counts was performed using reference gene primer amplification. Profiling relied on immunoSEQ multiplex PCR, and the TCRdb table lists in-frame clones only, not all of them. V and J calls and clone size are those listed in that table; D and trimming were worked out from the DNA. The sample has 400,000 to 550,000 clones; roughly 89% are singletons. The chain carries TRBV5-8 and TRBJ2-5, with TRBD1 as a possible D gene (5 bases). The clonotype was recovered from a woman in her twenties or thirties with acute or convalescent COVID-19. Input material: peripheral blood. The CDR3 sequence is CASSWTMETQYF. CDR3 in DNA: TGTGCCAGCAGCTGGACAATGGAGACCCAGTACTTC.